This T cell receptor beta chain was retrieved from a study of Graves' ophthalmopathy and Graves' hyperthyroidism. A few counts support this clonotype. Its antigen is undetermined. V was trimmed by 6 bases and J by 0 bases, leaving 12 bases between them. Germline V gene lookup returns CDR1 SNHLY and CDR2 FYNNEI. This CDR3 is built from 15 residues. Lactation, pregnancy, uncontrolled infections and other autoimmune diseases were all grounds for excluding patients. Clinical symptoms, serum thyroxine, TRAb, thyroid ultrasound and orbital computed tomography determined diagnosis. Using RNA transcripts, the TCR beta CDR3 regions were amplified. An opening RT-PCR round employed HTBI primers and preceded a second-round multiplex PCR. TCRdb re-derived calls from the multiplex PCR reads in MiXCR, one entry per CDR3 protein. The profile shows around 1.1 million distinct CDR3 sequences, 35% to 40% of them singletons.

General observations from the study: Blood also contained most of the expanded thyroid clonotypes above 0.001 frequency. At about 69% sensitivity and about 72% specificity, the model predicted progression of the ophthalmopathy.

V is TRBV2 and J is TRBJ1-3; D is undetermined. Sequencing input: peripheral blood or thyroid tissue (not recorded which). The TCR comes from an adult man with Graves' hyperthyroidism. CDR3 bases: TGTGCCAGCAGCCCCCGGGTCACCTCTGGAAACACCATATATTTT. This gives the protein CASSPRVTSGNTIYF. The variable domain in full, completed from reference TRBV2 and TRBJ1-3, reads EPEVTQTPSHQVTQMGQEVILRCVPISNHLYFYWYRQILGQKVEFLVSFYNNEISEKSEIFDDQFSVERPDGSNFTLKIRSTKLEDSAMYFCASSPRVTSGNTIYFGEGSWLTVV.